This T cell receptor beta chain was sequenced for a study of shared clonotypes between healthy human individuals. Findings and limits, study-wide: Sorted-subset samples were not fully sequenced, rarefaction indicated. Richness estimates generally favored naive over memory subsets.

Clones were read by immunoSEQ multiplex PCR, and TCRdb kept only the in-frame ones, dropping some. In the table there are 2 million to 2.5 million clones, roughly 93% of which are singletons. A word on this clone: What it recognizes is unknown. Distinct nucleotide sequences in the sample also encode this CDR3.

This clonotype was sampled from a man between 18 and 35 years old in good health. Some clones in this sample may be carry-over from other donors' samples. Sequencing was done on a sample of naive CD4+ T cells from PBMCs. Subset noted: CD45RA+ positively selected.

Here the CDR3 DNA reads TGTGCCAGCAGCTTCTATGGAAACACCATATATTTT. Translated: CASSFYGNTIYF. J is TRBJ1-3 and V is TRBV7-9; the D is unclear. The V gene's germline CDR1 is SEHNR and CDR2 FQNEAQ (reference sequence). With 3 bases removed from V and 3 bases from J, the gap between germline ends came to 3 bases. The CDR3 totals 12 residues.